Shown below are 15 T cell receptor beta chains from a single sample sequenced in a study of cytomegalovirus exposure and HLA in healthy donors. This PCR relied on a set of 60 Vbeta primers and 13 Jbeta primers. The protocol was immunoSEQ multiplex PCR, while the TCRdb copy is restricted to in-frame clones and leaves out a portion. The top ten hold more than 3% of the sample, which has under 200,000 clones, about 80% seen once. The sample taken for sequencing was PBMCs. These receptors were taken from a man in his thirties or forties in good health and CMV-seropositive.

This chain links TRBV6-5 with TRBJ2-6, with 8 positions matching TRBD1. V shed 5 bases, J shed 4 bases, and the junction held 4 bases outside the gene matches. Per germline, CDR1 MNHEY and CDR2 SVGAGI. This CDR3 comprises 15 residues. The CDR3 spells CASSTGGEGANVLTF. CDR3 coding DNA: TGTGCCAGCAGTACAGGGGGAGAAGGGGCCAACGTCCTGACTTTC.

The chain has TRBV6-1 and TRBJ2-7; TRBD2 might be the D (6 bases). This CDR3 is 15 amino acids long. V lost 7 bases and J 0 bases, leaving 16 bases between the germline ends. Germline CDR1 MNHNS, CDR2 SASEGT. The chain's CDR3 is CASTFVEGSSYEQYF. The CDR3 DNA is TGTGCCAGCACCTTTGTGGAGGGTAGCTCCTACGAGCAGTACTTC.

The table lists this clone with a count of one. The rearrangement uses TRBV30 and TRBJ1-1; D is ambiguous. CDR3 length equals 14 residues. The germline CDR1 and CDR2 sequences are GTSNPN and SVGIG (reference sequence). Trimming cost V 2 bases and J 1 base, with 11 bases left between them. In nucleotides, the CDR3 is TGTGCCTGGAGTAGCCCCCGCCGGAACACTGAAGCTTTCTTT. It yields the protein CAWSSPRRNTEAFF.

The chain is built from TRBV6-5 and TRBJ2-3; TRBD1 matches 8 bases. CDR1 and CDR2 (germline): MNHEY, SVGAGI. The CDR3 spans 14 residues. The trim removed 6 bases at V and 1 base at J, leaving 3 bases unmatched. Written as DNA, the CDR3 is TGTGCCAGCAGACCGACAGGGGGCACAGATACGCAGTATTTT. Protein sequence: CASRPTGGTDTQYF.

The chain has TRBV28 and TRBJ1-4; D not certain. V lost 6 bases and J lost 7, with 15 bases in between. Germline V gene lookup returns CDR1 MDHEN and CDR2 SYDVKM. The CDR3 runs to 14 residues. CDR3 sequence: CASRKQLNTEKLFF. The CDR3 region has the DNA TGTGCCAGCAGGAAACAGTTAAATACTGAAAAACTGTTTTTT.

V gene TRBV6-6 combines with J gene TRBJ2-3; maybe TRBD1 (6 bases). V was trimmed by 6 bases and J by 0 bases, leaving 10 bases between them. Looked up from germline, CDR1 is MNHNY and CDR2 is SVGAGI (reference sequence). CDR3 length: 14 residues. The CDR3 DNA reads TGTGCCAGCAGCCAGGGGTTTAGCACAGATACGCAGTATTTT. Amino acids: CASSQGFSTDTQYF.

As for this clone: Other DNA sequences in the same sample also yield this CDR3. The chain employs TRBV9 and TRBJ1-1; D gene unclear. The V gene lost 2 bases and the J gene lost 4 bases, with 9 bases spanning the gap. Germline assignment: CDR1 SGDLS and CDR2 YYNGEE. The CDR3 has 13 amino acids. The CDR3 loop reads CASSVVSGTEAFF. DNA for the CDR3: TGTGCCAGCAGCGTTGTGAGTGGCACTGAAGCTTTCTTT. Supplemented by reference TRBV9 and TRBJ1-1, the full variable domain reads DSGVTQTPKHLITATGQRVTLRCSPRSGDLSVYWYQQSLDQGLQFLIQYYNGEERAKGNILERFSAQQFPDLHSELNLSSLELGDSALYFCASSVVSGTEAFFGQGTRLTVV.

J is TRBJ2-1 and V is TRBV10-1; D possibly corresponds to TRBD2 (6 bases). Germline assignment: CDR1 WNHNN and CDR2 SYGVQD (reference sequence). V shed 0 bases and J shed 4 bases, with 10 bases lying between them. The CDR3 is 15 amino acids. The CDR3 region is CASSESGGDYNEQFF. The CDR3 nucleotides are TGCGCCAGCAGTGAGTCGGGGGGAGATTACAATGAGCAGTTCTTC.

This chain uses TRBV14 with TRBJ2-5; no clear D gene. The length of the CDR3 is 11 residues. Between the trimmed V and J ends, which lost 3 bases and 5 bases, there was a span of 4 bases. Germline CDR1 is SGHDN and CDR2 is FVKESK. This chain's CDR3 is CASSHSETQYF. Written as DNA, the CDR3 is TGTGCCAGCAGCCACAGTGAGACCCAGTACTTC. Full variable domain (rest looked up from reference TRBV14 and TRBJ2-5): EAGVTQFPSHSVIEKGQTVTLRCDPISGHDNLYWYRRVMGKEIKFLLHFVKESKQDESGMPNNRFLAERTGGTYSTLKVQPAELEDSGVYFCASSHSETQYFGPGTRLLVL.

V and J are TRBV5-5 and TRBJ2-6; D is unclear. V lost 4 bases, J lost 4 bases, and 12 bases lay in between. CDR3 length: 15 amino acids. Germline assignment: CDR1 SGHKS and CDR2 YYEKEE (reference sequence). The CDR3 bases are TGTGCCAGCAGCACGAGGCCCCCGGGGGCCAACGTCCTGACTTTC. Translation gives CASSTRPPGANVLTF.

J is TRBJ2-5 and V is TRBV4-2; 8 nucleotides match TRBD2. The V gene's germline CDR1 is LGHNA and CDR2 YNFKEQ. CDR3 size: 20 residues. V shed 0 bases, J shed 6 bases, and the junction held 21 bases outside the gene matches. For the CDR3, the DNA is TGTGCCAGCAGCCAAGACTCGGCGCGAGGACCGGGGGGGGCCGCGAAGACCCAGTACTTC. Protein product: CASSQDSARGPGGAAKTQYF.

The V gene is TRBV7-3, the J gene TRBJ2-3; TRBD1 matches at 8 bases. This CDR3 spans 18 amino acids. Germline loops: CDR1 SGHTA, CDR2 FQGTGA. V shed 1 base and J 2 bases; nucleotides not matched to a gene: 11. This CDR3 is CASSLNRATGGSTDTQYF. The DNA for the CDR3 is TGTGCCAGCAGCTTAAACCGGGCAACAGGGGGATCCACAGATACGCAGTATTTT.

This sequence joins TRBV6-5 and TRBJ2-3, with D possibly TRBD1 on 6 matching bases. The germline CDR1 and CDR2 sequences are MNHEY and SVGAGI. This CDR3 has 14 amino acids. Trimming pared 6 bases from V and 0 bases from J, leaving 10 bases between. The CDR3 here is CASSVDRSTDTQYF. The DNA of the CDR3 is TGTGCCAGCAGCGTGGACAGAAGCACAGATACGCAGTATTTT.

The chain employs TRBV5-1 and TRBJ2-1; D perhaps matches TRBD1 (7 bases). CDR1 and CDR2 (germline): SGHRS, YFSETQ. The CDR3 contains 13 residues. V lost 4 bases and J 8 bases, leaving 13 bases between the germline ends. CDR3 bases: TGCGCCAGCAGCACCCCAGGGGGGCATGAGCAGTTCTTC. Translated: CASSTPGGHEQFF.

In the case of this clone: This sample also contains other DNA sequences that code for the same CDR3. The chain is built from TRBV6-5 and TRBJ1-2, with TRBD1 identical over 10 bases. CDR3 length: 16 amino acids. Germline CDR1 is MNHEY and CDR2 is SVGAGI. With V trimmed by 0 bases and J by 5 bases, 6 bases remained unmatched. Here the CDR3 DNA reads TGTGCCAGCAGTTACTCGAGGACAGGGGGAGGGTATGGCTACACCTTC. Its translation is CASSYSRTGGGYGYTF.